These T cell receptor beta chains were read from a single sample in a study of shared clonotypes between healthy human individuals. TCRdb's table, derived via immunoSEQ multiplex PCR, lists solely in-frame clones and lacks some. The data hold about 490,000 clones, with roughly 85% observed a single time. Sequencing input: PBMCs. The origin of the receptors is a woman between 40 and 50 years old in good health. Some clones in this sample may be carry-over from other donors' samples. Each CDR3 is given without its conserved first and last residue. A D gene is named only where the DNA matches it firmly. Rows give clone size only sometimes, using once, few, many, or a class for an expanded clone.

TRBJ1-2,.,TRBV7-9,.,ASSFTFHSGPNYGYT
TRBJ1-2,.,TRBV4-1,.,ASSSLGVTGENYGYT
TRBJ2-1,.,TRBV28,.,ASHSKGDNEQF
TRBJ1-4,TRBD1,TRBV18,.,ASSLRTGQDGEKLF
TRBJ2-1,TRBD2,TRBV13,once,ASSTRISGFPYNEQF
TRBJ2-7,TRBD1,TRBV4-1,once,ASSQDGTGTYEQY
TRBJ2-1,TRBD1,TRBV7-8,.,ASSFRQGVMDEQF
TRBJ2-1,.,TRBV6-1,.,ASSGLQGSNEQF
TRBJ2-7,.,TRBV30,few,AWSVARISYEQY
TRBJ2-1,TRBD2,TRBV29-1,.,SVVREGRVGEQF
TRBJ2-3,TRBD2,TRBV5-4,.,ASSSRLAGLPDTQY
TRBJ1-3,.,TRBV11-2,.,ASSLDGAVSSGNTIY
TRBJ2-2,.,TRBV6-5,few,ASSYSNSHTGELF
TRBJ2-1,.,TRBV15,.,ATRDGGQFNEQF
TRBJ1-3,TRBD1,TRBV7-6,once,ASSLVEDRALGSGNTIY
TRBJ1-5,.,TRBV2,.,ASSGDSNQPQH
TRBJ1-1,TRBD1,TRBV7-2,.,ASSKNAGGWGTEAF
TRBJ1-2,.,TRBV7-8,.,ASSLEARGNYGYT
TRBJ2-4,TRBD2,TRBV7-2,.,ASSTNSGRQNIQY
TRBJ2-6,.,TRBV21-1,.,ASSKVTAKPGSGANVLT
TRBJ2-1,.,TRBV7-6,.,ASSWSEGGHNEQF
TRBJ2-5,TRBD2,TRBV7-9,.,ASSMGTSGRETQY
.,.,TRBV7-6,.,ASSQGTEYSYEQY
TRBJ2-1,.,TRBV20-1,.,SARHRSEQF
TRBJ1-2,.,TRBV27,few,ASSLKGGNYGYT
TRBJ2-1,.,TRBV30,.,AWSVRAENEQF
TRBJ2-3,TRBD2,TRBV2,few,ASSPRTSGTDTQY
TRBJ2-2,.,TRBV5-4,.,ASSLAESRTGELF
TRBJ2-6,.,TRBV5-3,.,ARSLFRGSWANVLT
TRBJ1-2,.,TRBV9,once,ASSVSEGSYGYT
TRBJ2-2,.,TRBV6-6,.,ASSLRSNTGELF
TRBJ1-1,TRBD1,TRBV11-1,.,ASSAEQGLGTEAF
TRBJ1-5,.,TRBV30,once,AWSGAVHQPQH
TRBJ2-7,TRBD1,TRBV13,.,ASSQTGVLGEQY
TRBJ2-3,.,TRBV6-6,.,ASSLGVLTDTQY
TRBJ2-6,TRBD1,TRBV19,.,ASSQRDRVYSGANVLT
TRBJ2-6,.,TRBV28,.,ASSLGWGSGANVLT
TRBJ2-7,.,TRBV13,.,ASSLLGGLYEQY
TRBJ2-7,TRBD1,TRBV6-5,.,ASSSGQGDNYEQY
TRBJ2-1,TRBD2,TRBV7-9,.,ASSLVGGGLAGVLEQF
TRBJ2-7,TRBD2,TRBV7-2,.,ASSRIGTSGYEQY
TRBJ2-7,TRBD1,TRBV5-4,.,ASSRDRTYEQY
TRBJ2-7,TRBD2,TRBV4-2,few,ASRRGLATSSYEQY
TRBJ2-3,.,TRBV7-6,.,ASRSRETDTQY
TRBJ2-7,TRBD1,TRBV5-4,.,ASSRGQGPLLSYEQY
TRBJ2-1,.,TRBV19,.,ASSISSPVNEQF
TRBJ1-6,.,TRBV28,.,ASSKGRGNSPLH
TRBJ1-1,.,TRBV6-1,once,ASSEASAGNTEAF
TRBJ2-5,.,TRBV18,once,ASSPFLGKTQY
TRBJ2-1,.,TRBV11-2,.,ASSLANEQF
TRBJ2-3,.,TRBV7-2,.,ASSPGRTDTQY
TRBJ2-7,.,TRBV5-1,.,ASSLGGSRDPD
TRBJ2-7,.,TRBV19,.,ASIAGPLYEQY
TRBJ2-2,.,TRBV5-1,.,ASSLGPEGIDTGELF
TRBJ1-1,.,TRBV30,few,AWRPQGFKAF